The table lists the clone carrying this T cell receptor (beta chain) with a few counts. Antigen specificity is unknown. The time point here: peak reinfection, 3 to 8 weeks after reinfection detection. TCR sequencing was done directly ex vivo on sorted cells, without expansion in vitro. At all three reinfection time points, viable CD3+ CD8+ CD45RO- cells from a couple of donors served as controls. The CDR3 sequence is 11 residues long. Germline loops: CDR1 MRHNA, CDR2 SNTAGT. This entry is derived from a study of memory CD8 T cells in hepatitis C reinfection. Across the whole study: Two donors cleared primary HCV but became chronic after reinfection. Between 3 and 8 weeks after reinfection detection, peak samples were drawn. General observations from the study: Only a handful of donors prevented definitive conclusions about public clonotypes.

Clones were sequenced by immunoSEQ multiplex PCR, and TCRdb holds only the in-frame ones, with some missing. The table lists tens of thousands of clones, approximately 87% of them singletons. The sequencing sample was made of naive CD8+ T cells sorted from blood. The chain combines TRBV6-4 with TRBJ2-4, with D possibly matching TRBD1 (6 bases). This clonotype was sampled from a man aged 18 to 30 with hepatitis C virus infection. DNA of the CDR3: TGTCCAGGGGTTGCCAAAAACATTCAGTACTTC. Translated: CPGVAKNIQYF.